Listed below are T cell receptor beta chains from one sample, sequenced in a study of neurological immune-mediated disorders. From the 5' RACE reads, TCRdb called clonotypes with MiXCR, one entry per CDR3 protein. This sample has some 77,000 distinct CDR3 sequences, with under 10% found just once. The source material was PBMCs. The source of these receptors is a man aged 50 or older in good health. The CDR3 runs from the conserved cysteine through the conserved F or W. Each record gives: V gene, J gene, D gene, clone size, CDR3 DNA, CDR3 protein. The D gene is left open where the match is weak. For some rows the clone size is stated as once, few or many, or as a class when expanded; others skip it.

V gene: TRBV6-5; J gene: TRBJ2-2; D gene: TRBD1; clone size: many; CDR3 DNA: TGTGCCAGCAGAAAACCGGGACAGGGATACACCGGGGAGCTGTTTTTT; CDR3 protein: CASRKPGQGYTGELFF
V gene: TRBV5-1; J gene: TRBJ2-6; D gene: .; clone size: many; CDR3 DNA: TGCGCCAGCAGCTTGGCCTCCAGCGCTGGGGCCAACGTCCTGACTTTC; CDR3 protein: CASSLASSAGANVLTF
V gene: TRBV21-1; J gene: TRBJ2-7; D gene: .; clone size: many; CDR3 DNA: TGTGCCAGCAGCAAAGTGCGAGGATCATATCTTTCGTACGAGCAGTACTTC; CDR3 protein: CASSKVRGSYLSYEQYF
V gene: TRBV11-2; J gene: TRBJ1-2; D gene: .; clone size: .; CDR3 DNA: TGTGCCAGCAGCTTAGTTGGGGGGATTAGGGGCTACACCTTC; CDR3 protein: CASSLVGGIRGYTF
V gene: TRBV7-2; J gene: TRBJ2-1; D gene: .; clone size: many; CDR3 DNA: TGTGCCAGCAGCTTAGCCCCCGGGACTCGCCACAATGAGCAGTTCTTC; CDR3 protein: CASSLAPGTRHNEQFF
V gene: TRBV28; J gene: TRBJ2-1; D gene: TRBD2; clone size: .; CDR3 DNA: TGTGCCAGCAGTTTACCGGGACTAGCGGGATTAGATGAGCAGTTCTTC; CDR3 protein: CASSLPGLAGLDEQFF
V gene: TRBV20-1; J gene: TRBJ2-3; D gene: TRBD2; clone size: many; CDR3 DNA: TGCAGTGCTAGAGATCACGGACTAGCGGGGGTGAGCGCAGATACGCAGTATTTT; CDR3 protein: CSARDHGLAGVSADTQYF
V gene: TRBV9; J gene: TRBJ2-1; D gene: TRBD2; clone size: many; CDR3 DNA: TGTGCCAGCAGCGTAGGTCTAGCGGGAGCCAATGAGCAGTTCTTC; CDR3 protein: CASSVGLAGANEQFF
V gene: TRBV15; J gene: TRBJ2-3; D gene: TRBD2; clone size: many; CDR3 DNA: TGTGCCACCAGCAGAGGAGTCCTCCGACTAGCAAGCACAGATACGCAGTATTTT; CDR3 protein: CATSRGVLRLASTDTQYF
V gene: TRBV24-1; J gene: TRBJ1-5; D gene: TRBD1; clone size: many; CDR3 DNA: TGTGCCACCAGTGATCCAGGGGGAAGCAATCAGCCCCAGCATTTT; CDR3 protein: CATSDPGGSNQPQHF
V gene: TRBV25-1; J gene: TRBJ1-2; D gene: .; clone size: many; CDR3 DNA: TGTGCCAGCAGTGAATCGGGCAGGTGGTATGGCTACACCTTC; CDR3 protein: CASSESGRWYGYTF
V gene: TRBV5-1; J gene: TRBJ2-1; D gene: .; clone size: many; CDR3 DNA: TGCGCCAGCAGCTCGGGACCAGTGGAGGATGAGCAGTTCTTC; CDR3 protein: CASSSGPVEDEQFF
V gene: TRBV6-6; J gene: TRBJ2-7; D gene: TRBD1; clone size: many; CDR3 DNA: TGTGCCAGCAGTTACTCGACAGGGGAATCCTACGAGCAGTACTTC; CDR3 protein: CASSYSTGESYEQYF
V gene: TRBV5-8; J gene: TRBJ1-5; D gene: TRBD1; clone size: many; CDR3 DNA: TGTGCCAGCAGCGTGCAGGGGGTAGGCAATCAGCCCCAGCATTTT; CDR3 protein: CASSVQGVGNQPQHF
V gene: TRBV2; J gene: TRBJ2-1; D gene: TRBD1; clone size: many; CDR3 DNA: TGTGCCAGCAGTGAAGTTGCAGGGGGCTATGGGCAGTTCTTC; CDR3 protein: CASSEVAGGYGQFF
V gene: TRBV6-5; J gene: TRBJ2-2; D gene: .; clone size: many; CDR3 DNA: TGTGCCAGCGGTAGAACAGCTCAACTGAACACCGGGGAGCTGTTTTTT; CDR3 protein: CASGRTAQLNTGELFF
V gene: TRBV10-3; J gene: TRBJ1-5; D gene: TRBD1; clone size: many; CDR3 DNA: TGTGCCGCCGGCATGACAGGGAATAGCAATCAGCCCCAGCATTTT; CDR3 protein: CAAGMTGNSNQPQHF
V gene: TRBV5-1; J gene: TRBJ2-7; D gene: TRBD1; clone size: many; CDR3 DNA: TGCGCCAGCAGCCTGGGACAGGCAAAGCGCGAGCAGTACTTC; CDR3 protein: CASSLGQAKREQYF
V gene: TRBV20-1; J gene: TRBJ2-7; D gene: .; clone size: many; CDR3 DNA: TGCAGTGCTAGAGATCGAGGACGACCAGCCGAGCAGTACTTC; CDR3 protein: CSARDRGRPAEQYF
V gene: TRBV3-1; J gene: TRBJ2-1; D gene: .; clone size: many; CDR3 DNA: TGTGCCAGCAGCCAACCCTTCTCCAAAACCCTCAATGAGCAGTTCTTC; CDR3 protein: CASSQPFSKTLNEQFF
V gene: TRBV13; J gene: TRBJ2-5; D gene: .; clone size: many; CDR3 DNA: TGTGCCAGCAGCCCCACTAAGGAAGAGACCCAGTACTTC; CDR3 protein: CASSPTKEETQYF
V gene: TRBV5-1; J gene: TRBJ2-3; D gene: .; clone size: many; CDR3 DNA: TGCGCCAGCAGCTCAACGGATACGCAGTATTTT; CDR3 protein: CASSSTDTQYF
V gene: TRBV5-1; J gene: TRBJ2-4; D gene: .; clone size: many; CDR3 DNA: TGCGCCAGCCGCCCTGGGTTGGCCAAAAACATTCAGTACTTC; CDR3 protein: CASRPGLAKNIQYF
V gene: TRBV5-1; J gene: TRBJ2-1; D gene: .; clone size: many; CDR3 DNA: TGCGCCAGCAGCTTGATGGCGGGGCCGGAAAATGAGCAGTTCTTC; CDR3 protein: CASSLMAGPENEQFF